This TCR beta chain was documented in a study of sequential checkpoint blockade in melanoma. Measured with immunoSEQ multiplex PCR; TCRdb has only the in-frame clones, and not every one. The data contain around 19,000 clones, 80% to 90% of them singletons. V was pared by 5 bases and J by 5 bases, with 13 bases of the junction left unmatched. Germline V gene sequence: CDR1 LGHNA, CDR2 YNFKEQ. The CDR3 spans 18 residues. Treatment: randomized to nivolumab then ipilimumab (arm A) or the reverse (arm B). Live CD3+CD8+ CD19− CD56− cells were sorted from PBMCs. The genes are TRBV4-2 and TRBJ2-5, with 14 nucleotides matching TRBD2. Here the sequenced sample was CD8+ T cells sorted from blood (inferred from file names), taken from a patient given nivolumab and ipilimumab in sequence. The clonotype was recovered from a human donor with melanoma. CDR3 loop: CASSDLGLAGAQGETQYF. The CDR3 DNA sequence: TGTGCCAGCAGCGACCTGGGACTAGCGGGGGCCCAGGGGGAGACCCAGTACTTC.